This TCR beta chain was sequenced during a study of blood T cell repertoires in COVID-19 (dated by TCRdb to about 2020). In the study overall: Samples from collaborators originated in the United States, Italy and Spain and spanned both the acute and convalescent phases of COVID-19. The material from the prospective study consisted of cDNA or gDNA derived from T cells, B-cell-depleted T cells, or PBMCs. The dataset comprised deeply sampled blood TCRbeta repertoires from subjects exposed to, actively infected with, or recovered from COVID-19. The repertoires were released in a freely available public database meant as a resource for research on the immune response to SARS-CoV-2. Samples came from the ongoing ImmuneRACE study (first 160 participants) plus 1,254 subjects from 6 global collaborators. A de-identified subject ID, COVID-19 status, age in years and sex were almost always included in the sample metadata. Where available, HLA class I and class II types were taken from metadata supplied by the sample provider and were not determined by assay-based typing.

TCRbeta CDR3 regions were amplified from genomic DNA using the immunoSEQ Assay, a bias-controlled multiplex PCR. In the source study's methods: Nucleated cell counts per sample were estimated from amplification of reference gene primers within the assay. To quantify the absolute abundance of each unique TCRbeta CDR3 rearrangement, sequence reads were collapsed and filtered. For each sample, productive Simpson clonality was calculated as the square root of Simpson's diversity index across productive rearrangements. The clones in this table, taken by TCRdb from immuneACCESS, are in-frame only. Not every clone is retained; where verified, under half of the shortfall comes from an unresolved V gene, and the cause of the rest is unknown. V, J and clone size were drawn from that table, and D and trimming were deduced from the DNA. The sample data list roughly 140,000 clones, and 81% of these were observed just once. The ten largest clones represent around 8.8% of the sample.

Summary of the overall study and its limitations: Clinical and demographic metadata were provided uncurated, with the amount varying by source and participant.

Each collaborating institution followed its own protocols to collect whole blood in K2EDTA tubes. For TCRbeta analysis, collaborators shipped samples as frozen whole blood, isolated PBMCs, or DNA extracted from either of those sample types. Here V drops 7 bases and J drops 5 bases, and the junction holds 10 bases not matched to any gene. From its cysteine to its phenylalanine, the CDR3 spans 15 amino acids. Only the CDR3 DNA stays, 45 bases, in frame from base 1. Looking up the germline V gene yields CDR1 MDHEN and CDR2 SYDVKM. Concerning this clone: Which antigen it targets is not known. Base qualities are not at hand, and no much larger clone is one base apart.

The sequence derives from a human donor in a cohort sampled during active COVID-19. The chain was built from TRBV28 and TRBJ2-1; TRBD2 fits 8 bases in the junction. The sequencing input was peripheral blood. The sequence in DNA is TGTGCCAGCACCCTCGGGGGGGCGACTGACAATGAGCAGTTCTTC. Its product reads: CASTLGGATDNEQFF.